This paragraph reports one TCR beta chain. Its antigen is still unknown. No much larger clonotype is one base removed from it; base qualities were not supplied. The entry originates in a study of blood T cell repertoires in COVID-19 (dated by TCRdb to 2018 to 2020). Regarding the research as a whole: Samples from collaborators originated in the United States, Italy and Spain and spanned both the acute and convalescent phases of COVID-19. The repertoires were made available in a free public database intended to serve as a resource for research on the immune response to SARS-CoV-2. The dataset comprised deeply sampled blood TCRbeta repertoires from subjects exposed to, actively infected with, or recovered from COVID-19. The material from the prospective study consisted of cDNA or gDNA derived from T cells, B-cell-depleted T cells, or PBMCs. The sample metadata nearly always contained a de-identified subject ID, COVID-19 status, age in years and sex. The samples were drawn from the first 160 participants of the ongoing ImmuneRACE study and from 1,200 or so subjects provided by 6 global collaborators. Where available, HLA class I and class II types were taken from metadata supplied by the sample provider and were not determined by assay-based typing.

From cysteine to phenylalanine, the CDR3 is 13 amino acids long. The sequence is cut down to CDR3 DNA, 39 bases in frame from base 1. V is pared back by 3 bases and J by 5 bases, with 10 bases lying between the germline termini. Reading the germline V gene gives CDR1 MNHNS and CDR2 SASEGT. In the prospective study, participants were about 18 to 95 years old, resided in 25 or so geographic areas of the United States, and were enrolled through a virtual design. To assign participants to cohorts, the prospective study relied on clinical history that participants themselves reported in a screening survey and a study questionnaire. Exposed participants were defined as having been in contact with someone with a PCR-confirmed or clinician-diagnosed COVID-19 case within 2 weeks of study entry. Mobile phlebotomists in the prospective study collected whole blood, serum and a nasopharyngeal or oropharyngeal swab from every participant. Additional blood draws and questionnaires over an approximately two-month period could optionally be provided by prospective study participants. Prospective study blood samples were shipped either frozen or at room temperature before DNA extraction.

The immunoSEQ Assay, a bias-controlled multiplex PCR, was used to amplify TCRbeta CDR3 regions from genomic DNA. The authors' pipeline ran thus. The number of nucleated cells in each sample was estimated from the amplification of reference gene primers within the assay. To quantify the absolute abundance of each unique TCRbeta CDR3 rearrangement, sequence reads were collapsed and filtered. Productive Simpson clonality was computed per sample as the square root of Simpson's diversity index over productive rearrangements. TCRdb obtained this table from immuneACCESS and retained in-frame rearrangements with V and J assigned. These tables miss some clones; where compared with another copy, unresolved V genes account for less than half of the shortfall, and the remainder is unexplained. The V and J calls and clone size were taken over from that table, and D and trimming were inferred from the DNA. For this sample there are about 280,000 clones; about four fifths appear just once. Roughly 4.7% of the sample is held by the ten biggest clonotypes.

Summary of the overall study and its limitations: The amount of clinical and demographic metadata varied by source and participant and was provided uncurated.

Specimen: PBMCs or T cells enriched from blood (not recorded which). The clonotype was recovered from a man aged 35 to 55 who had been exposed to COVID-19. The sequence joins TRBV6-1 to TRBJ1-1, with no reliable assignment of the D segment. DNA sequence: TGTGCCAGCAGTGAGGAGGGTATAACTGAAGCTTTCTTT. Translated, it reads CASSEEGITEAFF.